A selection of T cell receptor beta chains follows, all from one sample in a study of monozygotic twins with cystic fibrosis. This table comes from immunoSEQ multiplex PCR, and its TCRdb copy is limited to in-frame clones, with some not included. The repertoire has 20,000 to 30,000 clones, 96% of them found once; the top ten carry 2.5% to 3.5%. The sequenced sample consisted of blood. All receptors derive from a girl aged 2-10 years with cystic fibrosis. CDR3s include the opening cysteine and the closing phenylalanine or tryptophan. Fields, in order: CDR3 protein, CDR3 DNA, clone size, V gene, J gene, D gene. D genes are given only for firm matches. Rows may omit the clone size; those that give it use once, few, many or a size class.

CDR3aa: CASSDLALEGNEQFF; CDR3nt: TGTGCCAGCAGCGATCTAGCGCTGGAGGGCAATGAGCAGTTCTTC; abundance: once; v_gene: TRBV28; j_gene: TRBJ2-1; d_gene: -
CDR3aa: CASSRLGAGKSTDTQYF; CDR3nt: TGTGCCAGCAGCCGCCTGGGGGCGGGCAAAAGCACAGATACGCAGTATTTT; abundance: -; v_gene: TRBV5-6; j_gene: TRBJ2-3; d_gene: -
CDR3aa: CASGPKIAGAGGNTIYF; CDR3nt: TGTGCTAGTGGTCCGAAAATAGCGGGAGCGGGCGGAAACACCATATATTTT; abundance: -; v_gene: TRBV12-5; j_gene: TRBJ1-3; d_gene: -
CDR3aa: CASSVSVRGNDGYTF; CDR3nt: TGTGCCAGCAGCGTAAGTGTACGAGGAAACGATGGCTACACCTTC; abundance: -; v_gene: TRBV9; j_gene: TRBJ1-2; d_gene: -
CDR3aa: CASSGSIHEQYF; CDR3nt: TGTGCCAGCAGCGGATCGATCCACGAGCAGTACTTC; abundance: -; v_gene: TRBV7-9; j_gene: TRBJ2-7; d_gene: -
CDR3aa: CASRVGGRASTDTQYF; CDR3nt: TGCGCCAGCAGGGTCGGCGGGAGGGCTAGCACAGATACGCAGTATTTT; abundance: -; v_gene: TRBV5-1; j_gene: TRBJ2-3; d_gene: TRBD2
CDR3aa: CATQAGGTYEQYF; CDR3nt: TGTGCCACCCAAGCGGGAGGAACCTACGAGCAGTACTTC; abundance: -; v_gene: TRBV27; j_gene: TRBJ2-7; d_gene: TRBD2
CDR3aa: CASSRREGGYGYTF; CDR3nt: TGTGCCAGCAGCCGCCGGGAAGGGGGCTATGGCTACACCTTC; abundance: -; v_gene: TRBV6-5; j_gene: TRBJ1-2; d_gene: -
CDR3aa: CASSPRQEPYGYTF; CDR3nt: TGTGCCAGCAGCCCGAGACAGGAGCCCTATGGCTACACCTTC; abundance: -; v_gene: TRBV7-8; j_gene: TRBJ1-2; d_gene: -
CDR3aa: CASSGGTGGNEKLFF; CDR3nt: TGTGCCAGCAGTGGCGGGACAGGGGGCAATGAAAAACTGTTTTTT; abundance: -; v_gene: TRBV2; j_gene: TRBJ1-4; d_gene: TRBD1
CDR3aa: CASSVGVAARYEQYF; CDR3nt: TGTGCCAGCAGCGTAGGAGTAGCGGCCCGTTACGAGCAGTACTTC; abundance: -; v_gene: TRBV9; j_gene: TRBJ2-7; d_gene: -
CDR3aa: CASSSDEQDNEQFF; CDR3nt: TGTGCCAGCAGCTCGGACGAGCAAGACAATGAGCAGTTCTTC; abundance: -; v_gene: TRBV5-6; j_gene: TRBJ2-1; d_gene: -
CDR3aa: CSVNPKGWETQYF; CDR3nt: TGCAGCGTTAATCCAAAGGGGTGGGAGACCCAGTACTTC; abundance: -; v_gene: TRBV29-1; j_gene: TRBJ2-5; d_gene: -
CDR3aa: CASSQYGGLGVRGYTF; CDR3nt: TGCGCCAGCAGCCAATACGGGGGACTCGGGGTTCGGGGCTACACCTTC; abundance: -; v_gene: TRBV4-3; j_gene: TRBJ1-2; d_gene: -
CDR3aa: CASSFQVGEQYF; CDR3nt: TGCGCCAGCAGCTTCCAGGTTGGCGAGCAGTACTTC; abundance: once; v_gene: TRBV5-1; j_gene: TRBJ2-7; d_gene: -
CDR3aa: CASSEDSENYEQYF; CDR3nt: TGCGCCAGCAGTGAGGATAGCGAAAACTACGAGCAGTACTTC; abundance: -; v_gene: TRBV10-1; j_gene: TRBJ2-7; d_gene: -
CDR3aa: CASMGVSPFEGNQPQHF; CDR3nt: TGTGCCAGCATGGGGGTTTCCCCGTTTGAAGGCAATCAGCCCCAGCATTTT; abundance: -; v_gene: TRBV12-1; j_gene: TRBJ1-5; d_gene: -
CDR3aa: CAIRTTEEAFF; CDR3nt: TGTGCCATCAGGACTACAGAAGAAGCTTTCTTT; abundance: -; v_gene: TRBV10-3; j_gene: TRBJ1-1; d_gene: -
CDR3aa: CASSLSGVHSGANVLTF; CDR3nt: TGTGCCAGCAGCTTGTCAGGGGTTCACTCTGGGGCCAACGTCCTGACTTTC; abundance: -; v_gene: TRBV5-6; j_gene: TRBJ2-6; d_gene: -
CDR3aa: CASSLSGSPGNEQFF; CDR3nt: TGTGCCAGCAGTCTAAGCGGGAGCCCGGGGAATGAGCAGTTCTTC; abundance: -; v_gene: TRBV6-1; j_gene: TRBJ2-1; d_gene: TRBD2
CDR3aa: CASSFDAPMLPDEQYF; CDR3nt: TGTGCCAGCAGTTTTGATGCGCCCATGCTGCCCGACGAGCAGTACTTC; abundance: -; v_gene: TRBV28; j_gene: TRBJ2-7; d_gene: -
CDR3aa: CASSISARANTEAFF; CDR3nt: TGTGCCAGTAGTATAAGTGCCAGGGCCAACACTGAAGCTTTCTTT; abundance: -; v_gene: TRBV19; j_gene: TRBJ1-1; d_gene: -
CDR3aa: CASSLTSSNEQFF; CDR3nt: TGTGCCAGCAGCCTAACTAGTTCCAATGAGCAGTTCTTC; abundance: -; v_gene: TRBV7-9; j_gene: TRBJ2-1; d_gene: -
CDR3aa: CASEYGTGNTYEQYF; CDR3nt: TGCGCCAGCGAATACGGGACAGGTAATACCTACGAGCAGTACTTC; abundance: -; v_gene: TRBV5-1; j_gene: TRBJ2-7; d_gene: TRBD1